Listed here are 30 T cell receptor beta chains from one sample, sequenced in a study of blood T cell repertoires in COVID-19. Libraries were prepared by immunoSEQ multiplex PCR; TCRdb keeps only in-frame clonotypes and omits some of them. The sample includes approximately 250,000 clones, roughly 86% of them seen just once. Sequencing was carried out using peripheral blood. Receptor source: a woman aged 55-70 years with COVID-19, enrolled during active disease.

This chain joins TRBV19 and TRBJ1-5; D perhaps matches TRBD1 (5 bases). CDR1 and CDR2 (germline): LNHDA, SQIVND (reference sequence). The CDR3 has 14 amino acids. V lost 3 bases, J lost 4 bases, and 10 bases lay in between. In DNA, the CDR3 is TGTGCCAGTAGTATCTCAGGGCGGAATCAGCCCCAGCATTTT. Translating it yields CASSISGRNQPQHF.

The chain has TRBV19 and TRBJ1-2, with TRBD1 identical over 7 bases. Trimming took 4 bases from V and 2 from J; bases not matched to a gene: 4. In germline, CDR1 is LNHDA, CDR2 SQIVND (reference sequence). The CDR3 consists of 14 residues. CDR3 residues: CASSRDRVNYGYTF. The CDR3 DNA follows: TGTGCCAGTAGTAGGGACAGAGTAAACTATGGCTACACCTTC.

The chain links TRBV2 to TRBJ1-5; D is ambiguous. This CDR3 region has 14 residues. Germline CDR1 SNHLY, CDR2 FYNNEI. V gave up 1 base and J gave up 5 bases, with 9 bases separating them. The CDR3 protein is CASSEVGAHQPQHF. CDR3 nucleotides: TGTGCCAGCAGTGAAGTGGGAGCCCATCAGCCCCAGCATTTT.

V usage is TRBV6-2 or TRBV6-3 and J usage is TRBJ2-7, with TRBD2 identical over 7 bases. Trimming cost V 2 bases and J 0 bases; bases outside gene matches: 1. Germline lookup yields CDR1 MNHEY and CDR2 SVGEGT. The CDR3 runs 14 residues. CDR3 loop: CASSYGGVSYEQYF. CDR3 in DNA: TGTGCCAGCAGTTACGGGGGGGTCTCCTACGAGCAGTACTTC.

This clone was seen just once. The chain carries TRBV28 and TRBJ2-1; the match to TRBD2 covers 15 bases. J lost 9 bases, V lost 7 bases, and 7 bases had no gene match. CDR3 length: 15 residues. Germline CDR1 MDHEN, CDR2 SYDVKM. This CDR3 reads CASTPGTSGRSEQFF. CDR3 coding DNA: TGTGCCAGCACCCCCGGGACTAGCGGGAGGAGTGAGCAGTTCTTC.

This chain connects TRBV5-1 to TRBJ2-3; D is perhaps TRBD2 (6 bases). V was cut by 7 bases and J by 2 bases, with 17 bases left in between. Germline-derived CDR1 and CDR2 are SGHRS and YFSETQ. The CDR3 contains 15 residues. CDR3 in DNA: TGCGCCAGCGGTGCGGGGATGGCTATCACAGATACGCAGTATTTT. Encoded protein: CASGAGMAITDTQYF.

This clone was recorded at least ten times. The chain recombines TRBV7-9 with TRBJ2-1; TRBD1 aligns across 8 bases. The junction had 7 bases not matched to a gene; V was cut back by 5 bases and J by 7 bases. The CDR3 is made up of 14 amino acids. Germline CDR1 reads SEHNR; CDR2 reads FQNEAQ (reference sequence). CDR3: CASSPWTGRNEQFF. DNA of the CDR3: TGTGCCAGCAGCCCCTGGACAGGGAGGAATGAGCAGTTCTTC.

The chain is built from TRBV6-5 and TRBJ1-2; no reliable D call. CDR1 MNHEY and CDR2 SVGAGI come from the germline V gene. Trimming cost V 2 bases and J 0 bases, with 10 bases left between them. The CDR3 extends over 15 amino acids. The CDR3 loop is CASSYRPATNYGYTF. CDR3 nucleotides: TGTGCCAGCAGTTACCGCCCAGCGACTAACTATGGCTACACCTTC.

J is TRBJ2-7 and V is TRBV7-2, with 8 bases lining up with TRBD2. Per the germline V gene, CDR1 is SGHTA and CDR2 is FQGNSA. After removal of 4 bases from V and 8 bases from J, the junction contained 13 bases not matched to a gene. The CDR3 is made up of 15 amino acids. The CDR3 is CASSSLGREASKQYF. As DNA, the CDR3 is TGTGCCAGCAGCTCCTTGGGGCGGGAGGCTAGCAAGCAGTACTTC.

This clone was seen more than once but under ten times. The V call is TRBV28, the J call TRBJ2-7; 7 bases are shared with TRBD2. The CDR3 has 14 amino acids. Germline CDR1 reads MDHEN; CDR2 reads SYDVKM. Trimming at V came to 0 bases and at J to 5 bases, leaving 4 bases not matched to a gene. CDR3 DNA sequence: TGTGCCAGCAGTTTATGGACTAGCTTCGACGAGCAGTACTTC. It translates to CASSLWTSFDEQYF.

This chain links TRBV9 with TRBJ2-4; TRBD2 matches 8 bases. This CDR3 has 16 residues. V lost 4 bases and J lost 7; bases outside the gene matches: 13. Germline CDR1 reads SGDLS; CDR2 reads YYNGEE. CDR3 nucleotide sequence: TGTGCCAGCAGCCCAACCCCCACCCGGGGGGGGAACATTCAGTACTTC. It codes for CASSPTPTRGGNIQYF.

This clone was recorded only once. This chain uses TRBV6-2 or TRBV6-3 with TRBJ2-5, with D possibly being TRBD1 (5 bases). CDR1 MNHEY and CDR2 SVGEGT come from the germline V gene. V was cut by 5 bases and J by 5 bases, with 18 bases left in between. The CDR3 covers 15 residues. The CDR3 spells CASSPSPGFEETQYF. The DNA for the CDR3 is TGTGCCAGCAGTCCATCCCCAGGGTTTGAGGAGACCCAGTACTTC.

The chain recombines TRBV18 with TRBJ2-5; 10 bases line up with TRBD2. Germline CDR1 is KGHSH and CDR2 is LQKENI. V shed 5 bases, J shed 3 bases, and the junction held 6 bases outside the gene matches. The CDR3 sequence is 15 residues long. The CDR3 is CASSTRTSGEETQYF. The CDR3 bases are TGTGCCAGCTCAACCCGGACTAGCGGCGAAGAGACCCAGTACTTC.

Note on this clone: The sample has other DNA sequences that encode this CDR3 too. The genes are TRBV9 and TRBJ2-6; D possibly corresponds to TRBD1 (6 bases). The CDR3 length is 15 residues. The germline V gene has CDR1 SGDLS and CDR2 YYNGEE. V dropped 3 bases and J dropped 4 bases, with 11 bases sitting between them. The CDR3 loop reads CASSATGSGANVLTF. CDR3 in DNA: TGTGCCAGCAGCGCAACAGGGTCAGGGGCCAACGTCCTGACTTTC. The whole variable domain, filled in from reference TRBV9 and TRBJ2-6, reads DSGVTQTPKHLITATGQRVTLRCSPRSGDLSVYWYQQSLDQGLQFLIQYYNGEERAKGNILERFSAQQFPDLHSELNLSSLELGDSALYFCASSATGSGANVLTFGAGSRLTVL.

This chain joins TRBV19 and TRBJ1-1, with a weak D call TRBD1 (5 bases). The V gene's germline CDR1 is LNHDA and CDR2 SQIVND (reference sequence). Trimming pared 3 bases from V and 4 bases from J, leaving 9 bases between. The CDR3 covers 13 residues. Here the CDR3 DNA reads TGTGCCAGTAGTATGACCGGGGGCACTGAAGCTTTCTTT. Its translation: CASSMTGGTEAFF. The whole variable domain, filled in from reference TRBV19 and TRBJ1-1, reads DGGITQSPKYLFRKEGQNVTLSCEQNLNHDAMYWYRQDPGQGLRLIYYSQIVNDFQKGDIAEGYSVSREKKESFPLTVTSAQKNPTAFYLCASSMTGGTEAFFGQGTRLTVV.

The chain couples TRBV5-1 to TRBJ2-1, with 7 nucleotides matching TRBD1. The germline V gene has CDR1 SGHRS and CDR2 YFSETQ. V gave up 0 bases and J gave up 6 bases; unmatched junction bases: 3. This CDR3 is built from 14 residues. The CDR3, as DNA: TGCGCCAGCAGCTTGGCCACAGGGGCCAATGAGCAGTTCTTC. Translating gives CASSLATGANEQFF.

The gene calls are TRBV9 and TRBJ2-3; D is unclear. CDR3 length: 14 amino acids. Between the trimmed V and J ends, which lost 4 bases and 2 bases, there was a span of 11 bases. Looked up from germline, CDR1 is SGDLS and CDR2 is YYNGEE. CDR3 DNA: TGTGCCAGCAGCACCCCGAGAAACACAGATACGCAGTATTTT. Residues: CASSTPRNTDTQYF. The full variable domain, completed using reference TRBV9 and TRBJ2-3, is DSGVTQTPKHLITATGQRVTLRCSPRSGDLSVYWYQQSLDQGLQFLIQYYNGEERAKGNILERFSAQQFPDLHSELNLSSLELGDSALYFCASSTPRNTDTQYFGPGTRLTVL.

The chain recombines TRBV6-6 with TRBJ1-1, with D possibly being TRBD1 (5 bases). The CDR3 spans 13 residues. Per germline, CDR1 MNHNY and CDR2 SVGAGI (reference sequence). Trimming shortened V by 8 bases and J by 4 bases, and 14 bases separated the two germline ends. The CDR3 reads CASEWGEATEAFF. The CDR3 DNA follows: TGTGCCAGCGAATGGGGGGAGGCCACTGAAGCTTTCTTT.

The genes are TRBV11-2 and TRBJ1-1, with TRBD1 matching 7 bases. The J segment lost 3 bases and the V segment lost 2 bases, leaving 3 bases of the junction unmatched. Per germline, CDR1 SGHAT and CDR2 FQNNGV. CDR3 length: 14 residues. The CDR3 is CASSLTGEDTEAFF. Here the CDR3 DNA reads TGTGCCAGCAGCTTAACAGGGGAAGACACTGAAGCTTTCTTT.

The chain links TRBV4-2 to TRBJ2-1; TRBD2 is a possible D gene (5 bases). This CDR3 has 16 amino acids. Trimming cost V 1 base and J 7 bases, with 17 bases left between them. The germline V gene encodes CDR1 LGHNA and CDR2 YNFKEQ. CDR3 protein: CASSQVSGSKGNEQFF. The CDR3, as DNA: TGTGCCAGCAGCCAAGTATCGGGATCAAAAGGAAATGAGCAGTTCTTC.

This chain uses TRBV19 with TRBJ1-5; 10 bases fit TRBD1. V dropped 6 bases and J dropped 1; count of bases not matched to a gene: 6. The CDR3 extends over 16 amino acids. CDR1 LNHDA and CDR2 SQIVND come from the germline V gene (reference sequence). CDR3 in DNA: TGTGCCAGTAGGCCCCAGGGACAGGGGAGCAATCAGCCCCAGCATTTT. As protein: CASRPQGQGSNQPQHF.

V usage is TRBV19 and J usage is TRBJ1-6; TRBD1 is a possible D gene (5 bases). V was cut by 6 bases and J by 0 bases, with 12 bases left in between. Germline CDR1 and CDR2: LNHDA and SQIVND (reference sequence). The CDR3 consists of 16 residues. CDR3 sequence: CASSPREGSYNSPLHF. In nucleotides, the CDR3 is TGTGCCAGTAGCCCCAGGGAAGGCTCCTATAATTCACCCCTCCACTTT.

The chain uses TRBV29-1 and TRBJ2-1, with D possibly matching TRBD1 (5 bases). Per germline, CDR1 SQVTM and CDR2 ANQGSEA. The V end was cut by 8 bases, the J end by 3 bases, with 8 bases between. The CDR3 consists of 11 residues. CDR3 sequence reads: CSLTGYNEQFF. In DNA form, the CDR3 reads TGCAGCTTAACAGGCTACAATGAGCAGTTCTTC.

V gene TRBV9 combines with J gene TRBJ2-2; possibly TRBD2 for D (6 bases). The CDR3 extends over 16 amino acids. V was trimmed by 4 bases and J by 2 bases, leaving 15 bases between them. CDR1 and CDR2 from the germline V gene are SGDLS and YYNGEE. This chain's CDR3 is CASSSRGSGNTGELFF. The CDR3 DNA sequence: TGTGCCAGCAGCTCCCGGGGTAGCGGAAACACCGGGGAGCTGTTTTTT.

This sequence joins TRBV7-9 and TRBJ2-3; TRBD2 might be the D (5 bases). V gave up 5 bases and J gave up 4 bases, with 19 bases separating them. CDR3 length equals 16 residues. The V gene's germline CDR1 is SEHNR and CDR2 FQNEAQ (reference sequence). As DNA, the CDR3 is TGTGCCAGCAGCCATAGTGGACTTCGAGGTGCAGATACGCAGTATTTT. It translates to CASSHSGLRGADTQYF.

The genes are TRBV7-8 and TRBJ1-3; the D gene is possibly TRBD1 (6 bases). The V end was cut by 1 base, the J end by 0 bases, with 10 bases between. Germline loops: CDR1 SGHVS, CDR2 FQNEAQ. The CDR3 extends over 16 amino acids. CDR3 DNA: TGTGCCAGCAGCTTAGGGTCAGGGGTCTCTGGAAACACCATATATTTT. Translated: CASSLGSGVSGNTIYF.

The chain uses TRBV7-2 and TRBJ1-1, with D uncertain. The V gene's germline CDR1 is SGHTA and CDR2 FQGNSA. The CDR3 covers 13 residues. V was cut by 2 bases and J by 1 base, with 5 bases left in between. This CDR3 reads CASSLTRNTEAFF. The CDR3 DNA follows: TGTGCCAGCAGCTTAACCAGGAACACTGAAGCTTTCTTT.

The chain combines TRBV27 with TRBJ2-5; tentatively, D is TRBD1 (6 bases). This CDR3 spans 13 amino acids. Germline CDR1 is MNHEY and CDR2 is SMNVEV (reference sequence). Trimming left V 7 bases short and J 1 base short, with 10 bases between. CDR3 DNA: TGTGCCAGCATCGGACAGACCCAAGAGACCCAGTACTTC. It specifies CASIGQTQETQYF.

The V and J genes are TRBV5-6 and TRBJ2-5; D is perhaps TRBD2 (6 bases). This CDR3 comprises 14 residues. Germline V lookup: CDR1 SGHDT, CDR2 YYEEEE. Trimming shortened V by 2 bases and J by 5 bases, and 13 bases separated the two germline ends. CDR3 protein: CASSLPLASETQYF. The CDR3 DNA reads as TGTGCCAGCAGCTTACCACTAGCCTCTGAGACCCAGTACTTC.

This clone occurred a few times. This chain uses TRBV28 with TRBJ1-4; D is possibly TRBD1 (6 bases). The CDR3 extends over 14 amino acids. Germline lookup yields CDR1 MDHEN and CDR2 SYDVKM. V was trimmed by 6 bases and J by 11 bases, leaving 19 bases between them. In nucleotides, the CDR3 is TGTGCCAGCAGCAGCCCCGACAGGTCCAGGAAACTGTTTTTT. Translation gives CASSSPDRSRKLFF.